The entry that follows covers one T cell receptor beta chain sequence. This record belongs to a study of blood T cells in healthy people across ages. CDR3 length: 12 residues. Deletions cut 5 bases from V and 11 bases from J, with 15 bases between. The germline V gene has CDR1 MDHEN and CDR2 SYDVKM. Sample-barcoded 5' priming and a J-beta primer mix drove a second PCR of 7 to 11 cycles. A template-switch adaptor containing 12 random nucleotides labeled each cDNA molecule. TCRdb processed the 5' RACE reads anew with MiXCR; each CDR3 protein has one entry. Here the sample spans some 1.4 million distinct CDR3 sequences, roughly 40% being singletons.

V usage is TRBV28 and J usage is TRBJ1-1; D possibly corresponds to TRBD1 (5 bases). The origin of this receptor is a woman between 18 and 29 years old in good health. The sequencing sample was made of blood. DNA for the CDR3: TGTGCCAGCAGTCCTCCGGGGGGGAATGCTTTCTTT. Translation: CASSPPGGNAFF.